Detailed here is one T cell receptor (beta chain). Its target is not known. This entry comes from a study of T-cell memory formation after mild COVID-19. Study overall: Largely donor-specific TCR clusters were found.

Amplification by 5'RACE using constant-segment primers produced TCR alpha and TCR beta cDNA libraries that carried sample barcodes and UMIs. TCRdb reanalysed the 5' RACE reads using MiXCR and keeps one entry per CDR3 protein. The profile shows more than 120,000 distinct CDR3 sequences, 15% to 20% of them singletons. Per germline, CDR1 SNHLY and CDR2 FYNNEI. V shed 6 bases and J shed 0 bases, with 9 bases lying between them. CDR3 length: 14 residues. Study conclusions and caveats: Among contracting clones, CD4+ were mainly CM/EM and CD8+ enriched in EMRA. The second-wave clones peaking on day 37 were not confirmed as SARS-CoV-2-specific.

The clonotype originates from an adult woman who had mild COVID-19 (a few samples of this study predate the infection). Cell type and time point are not known. The rearrangement links TRBV2 to TRBJ1-5, with D uncertain. The specimen sequenced was PBMCs or a T cell subset sorted from them (not recorded which). The CDR3 DNA is TGTGCCAGCAGAGCCGCCGGTAGCAATCAGCCCCAGCATTTT. Amino acid sequence: CASRAAGSNQPQHF.